These 3 T cell receptor beta chains were all obtained from the same sample, sequenced in a study of T-cell memory formation after mild COVID-19. TCRdb reprocessed the 5' RACE reads with MiXCR, giving one entry per CDR3 protein. The data contain around 300,000 distinct CDR3 sequences, around 15% of them singletons. Sequencing was done on a sample of PBMCs or a T cell subset sorted from them (not recorded which). These receptors all stem from a man aged 18 to 29 who had mild COVID-19 (a few samples of this study predate the infection). Cell type and time point are not known.

The chain has TRBV10-3 and TRBJ2-2, with D unresolved. Germline values: CDR1 ENHRY, CDR2 SYGVKD. The CDR3 is made up of 14 amino acids. V gave up 7 bases and J gave up 3 bases, with 12 bases separating them. DNA of the CDR3: TGTGCCATCACTAGGACCCAGGACACCGGGGAGCTGTTTTTT. Its translation: CAITRTQDTGELFF.

V is TRBV20-1 and J is TRBJ2-3; D possibly corresponds to TRBD1 (6 bases). CDR1 is DFQATT and CDR2 is SNEGSKA in the germline V gene (reference sequence). V was shortened by 5 bases and J by 3 bases, with 18 bases between the two germline ends. The CDR3 has 15 residues. The CDR3 DNA reads TGCAGTGCTGGCCACAGGGAACTTACTACAGATACGCAGTATTTT. Translated: CSAGHRELTTDTQYF.

The chain carries TRBV7-8 and TRBJ1-6, with D possibly TRBD1 on 6 matching bases. Germline lookup yields CDR1 SGHVS and CDR2 FQNEAQ. V was shortened by 4 bases and J by 10 bases, with 8 bases between the two germline ends. The CDR3 spans 12 residues. This CDR3 is CASSSRGSPLHF. CDR3 in DNA: TGTGCCAGCAGCTCTAGGGGGTCACCCCTCCACTTT.